This TCR beta chain was identified in a study of HIV-infected patients and healthy controls. About 550 ng RNA was reverse transcribed with alpha and beta constant-region primers. Using multiplexing indices, alpha and beta chain libraries were generated apart by chain-specific third strand synthesis. A single primer pair per chain amplified all rearrangements, with per-molecule barcodes. Each CDR3 protein gets one entry after TCRdb re-called the 5' RACE reads with MiXCR. Among approximately 18,000 distinct CDR3 sequences, roughly 8.2% were seen once, and the ten largest hold about 2.5%. The repertoire came from unfractionated whole blood and reflected all unsorted peripheral T cells. This clonotype was detected many times. This CDR3 comprises 16 residues. Per the germline V gene, CDR1 is MNHEY and CDR2 is SVGEGT. The V end was cut by 6 bases, the J end by 0 bases, with 18 bases between.

This TCR came from an adult in good health. Source material: blood. The V and J genes are TRBV6-2 or TRBV6-3 and TRBJ2-7; D might be TRBD2 (6 bases). Here the CDR3 reads CASSQFGAGTSYEQYF. CDR3 in DNA: TGTGCCAGCAGCCAATTCGGGGCGGGGACCTCCTACGAGCAGTACTTC.